The source of this TCR beta chain is a study of cytomegalovirus exposure and HLA in healthy donors. Whole-study context: There were approximately 85 million unique TCRs (from HLA-typed donors) in an early data release. Overall study findings and caveats: A later analysis linked a missense variant in DCLRE1C to the trimming of TCR beta V and J genes. Analysis was performed later, and it showed HLA-associated TCR beta chains to be more clonally expanded than equally common others.

To note about this clone: Antigen specificity is unknown.

The CDR3 has 12 residues. Trimming took 0 bases from V and 12 from J; bases not matched to a gene: 3. Germline V gene data show CDR1 as SGHDT and CDR2 as YYEEEE. A multiplex PCR was run with 60 Vbeta primers and 13 Jbeta primers. Using immunoSEQ multiplex PCR, the repertoire was profiled, and TCRdb retains in-frame clones only, with some absent. The table lists about 140,000 clones, 65% to 85% of them singletons. Sequences were obtained from PBMCs. The chain couples TRBV5-6 to TRBJ2-1; 7 nucleotides line up with TRBD2. This clonotype was obtained from a man younger than 40 in good health and CMV-seronegative. CDR3 bases: TGTGCCAGCAGCTTGGCGGGGGGAGGGCAGTTCTTC. It yields the protein CASSLAGGGQFF.